This TCR beta chain stems from a study of preoperative IRX-2 immunotherapy in early breast cancer. The CDR3 length is 13 residues. Germline V gives CDR1 MNHGY, CDR2 SAAAGT. V was trimmed by 8 bases and J by 2 bases, leaving 11 bases between them. Sample treatment: preoperative locoregional IRX-2 cytokine immunotherapy. Sequencing used immunoSEQ multiplex PCR; TCRdb keeps in-frame clones, though not all of them. The table includes roughly 34,000 clones, 89% detected once. Sequenced material: tumor tissue, taken after IRX-2 immunotherapy. The clonotype originates from a human donor with breast cancer. The rearrangement joins TRBV6-8 to TRBJ2-3; maybe TRBD1 (6 bases). CDR3 sequence reads: CASRDTYTDTQYF. The DNA for the CDR3 is TGTGCCAGCCGGGACACCTACACAGATACGCAGTATTTT.